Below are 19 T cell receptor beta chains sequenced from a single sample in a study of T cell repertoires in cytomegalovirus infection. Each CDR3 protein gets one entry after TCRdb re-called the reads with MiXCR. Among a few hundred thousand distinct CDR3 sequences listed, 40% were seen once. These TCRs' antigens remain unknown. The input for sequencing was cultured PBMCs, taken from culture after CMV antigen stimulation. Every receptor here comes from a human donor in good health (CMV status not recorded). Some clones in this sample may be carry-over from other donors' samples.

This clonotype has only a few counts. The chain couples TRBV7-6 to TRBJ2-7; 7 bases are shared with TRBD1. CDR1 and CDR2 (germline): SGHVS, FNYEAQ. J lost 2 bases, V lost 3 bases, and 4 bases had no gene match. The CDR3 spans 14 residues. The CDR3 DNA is TGTGCCAGCAGCTTCCTCGGACAGGCCTACGAGCAGTACTTC. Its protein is CASSFLGQAYEQYF.

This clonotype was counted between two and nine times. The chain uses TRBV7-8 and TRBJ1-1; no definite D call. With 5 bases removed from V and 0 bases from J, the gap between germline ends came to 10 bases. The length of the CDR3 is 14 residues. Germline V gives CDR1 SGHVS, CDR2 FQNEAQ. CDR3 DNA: TGTGCCAGCAGCCGCCTACCGGTGAACACTGAAGCTTTCTTT. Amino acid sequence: CASSRLPVNTEAFF.

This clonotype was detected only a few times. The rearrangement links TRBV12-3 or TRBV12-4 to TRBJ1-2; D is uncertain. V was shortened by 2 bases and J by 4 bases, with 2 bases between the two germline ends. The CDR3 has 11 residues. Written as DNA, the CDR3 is TGTGCCAGCAGTTTAACCTATGGCTACACCTTC. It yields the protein CASSLTYGYTF.

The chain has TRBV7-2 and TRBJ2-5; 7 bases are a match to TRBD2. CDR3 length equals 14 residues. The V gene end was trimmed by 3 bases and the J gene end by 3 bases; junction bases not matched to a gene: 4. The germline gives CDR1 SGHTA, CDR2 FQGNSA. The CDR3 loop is CASSLVAGEETQYF. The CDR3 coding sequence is TGTGCCAGCAGCTTGGTCGCGGGAGAAGAGACCCAGTACTTC.

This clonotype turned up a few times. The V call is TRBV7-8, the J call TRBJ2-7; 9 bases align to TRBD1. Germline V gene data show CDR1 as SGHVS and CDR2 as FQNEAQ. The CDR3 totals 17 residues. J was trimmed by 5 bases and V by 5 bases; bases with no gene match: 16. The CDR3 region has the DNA TGTGCCAGCAGCGATTACAGGGGGCGCGAAGGGGCTAACGAGCAGTACTTC. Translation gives CASSDYRGREGANEQYF.

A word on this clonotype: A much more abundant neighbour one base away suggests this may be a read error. CDR3: CTSSPPGQNLLGQYF. CDR3 in DNA: TGTACCAGCAGCCCCCCGGGACAGAACCTTCTCGGGCAGTACTTC. The chain links TRBV7-9 to TRBJ2-7; 7 positions match TRBD1. CDR3 length: 15 residues. CDR1 and CDR2 from the germline V gene are SEHNR and FQNEAQ (reference sequence).

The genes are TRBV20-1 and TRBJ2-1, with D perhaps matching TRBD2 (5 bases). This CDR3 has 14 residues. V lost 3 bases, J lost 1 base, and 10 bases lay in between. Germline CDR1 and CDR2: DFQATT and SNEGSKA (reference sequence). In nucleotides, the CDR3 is TGCAGTGCTAGTGACGAGCGGTCCTACAATGAGCAGTTCTTC. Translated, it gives CSASDERSYNEQFF.

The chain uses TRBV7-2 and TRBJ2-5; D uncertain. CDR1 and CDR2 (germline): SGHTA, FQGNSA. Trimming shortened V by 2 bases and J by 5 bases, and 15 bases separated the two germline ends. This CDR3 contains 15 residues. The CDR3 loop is CASSLMGGTLETQYF. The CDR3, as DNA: TGTGCCAGCAGCTTAATGGGCGGAACACTGGAGACCCAGTACTTC.

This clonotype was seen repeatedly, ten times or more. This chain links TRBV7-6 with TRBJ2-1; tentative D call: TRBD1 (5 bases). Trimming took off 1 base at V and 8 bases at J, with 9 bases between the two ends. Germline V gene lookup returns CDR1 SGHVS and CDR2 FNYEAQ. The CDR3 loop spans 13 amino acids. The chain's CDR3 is CASSLGGRDEQFF. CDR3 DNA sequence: TGTGCCAGCAGCTTAGGGGGCCGAGATGAGCAGTTCTTC.

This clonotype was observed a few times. The CDR3 sequence: CASSLVRAYEQYF. CDR3 sequence (DNA): TGTGCCAGCAGCTTAGTCAGGGCCTACGAGCAGTACTTC. The chain employs TRBV7-2 and TRBJ2-7; a weak D match, TRBD1 (5 bases). V lost 1 base to trimming and J lost 2 bases, with 6 bases between them. The CDR3 is 13 residues long. Germline CDR1 and CDR2: SGHTA and FQGNSA.

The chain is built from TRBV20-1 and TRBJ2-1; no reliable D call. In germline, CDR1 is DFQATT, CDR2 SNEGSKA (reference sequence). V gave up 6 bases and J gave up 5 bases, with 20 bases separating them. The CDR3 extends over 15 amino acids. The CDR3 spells CSASRQHLLNNEQFF. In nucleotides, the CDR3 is TGCAGTGCATCAAGACAACACCTATTGAACAATGAGCAGTTCTTC.

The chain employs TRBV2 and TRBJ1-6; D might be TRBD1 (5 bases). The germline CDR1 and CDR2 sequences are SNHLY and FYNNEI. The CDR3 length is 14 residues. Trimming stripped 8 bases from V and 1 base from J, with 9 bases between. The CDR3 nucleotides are TGTGCCAGCGCGGGGGGGTCCTATAATTCACCCCTCCACTTT. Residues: CASAGGSYNSPLHF.

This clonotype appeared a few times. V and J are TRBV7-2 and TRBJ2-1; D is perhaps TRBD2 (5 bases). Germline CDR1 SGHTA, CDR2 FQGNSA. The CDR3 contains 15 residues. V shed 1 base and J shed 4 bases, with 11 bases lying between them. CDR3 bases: TGTGCCAGCAGCTTAGAGCGGCATACTTACAATGAGCAGTTCTTC. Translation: CASSLERHTYNEQFF.

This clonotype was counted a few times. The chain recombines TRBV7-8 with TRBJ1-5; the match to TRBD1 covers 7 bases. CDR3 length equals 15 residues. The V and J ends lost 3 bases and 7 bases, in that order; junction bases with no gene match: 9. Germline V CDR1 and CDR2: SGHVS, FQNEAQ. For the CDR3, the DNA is TGTGCCAGCAGCTTCTCCAGGGGGAAGGGGCAGCCCCAGCATTTT. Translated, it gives CASSFSRGKGQPQHF.

CDR3 residues: CASLGLERSNQPQHF. The CDR3 DNA sequence: TGTGCCAGCTTAGGATTAGAAAGAAGCAATCAGCCCCAGCATTTT. The chain uses TRBV19 and TRBJ1-5; no reliable D call. The germline CDR1 and CDR2 sequences are LNHDA and SQIVND (reference sequence). The CDR3 has 15 amino acids. V lost 9 bases and J 1 base, leaving 16 bases between the germline ends.

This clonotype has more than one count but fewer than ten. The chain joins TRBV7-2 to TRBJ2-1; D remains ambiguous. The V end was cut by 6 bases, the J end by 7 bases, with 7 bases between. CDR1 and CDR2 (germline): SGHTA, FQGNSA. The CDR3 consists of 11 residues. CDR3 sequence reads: CASSRANEQFF. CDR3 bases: TGTGCCAGCAGTCGAGCGAATGAGCAGTTCTTC.

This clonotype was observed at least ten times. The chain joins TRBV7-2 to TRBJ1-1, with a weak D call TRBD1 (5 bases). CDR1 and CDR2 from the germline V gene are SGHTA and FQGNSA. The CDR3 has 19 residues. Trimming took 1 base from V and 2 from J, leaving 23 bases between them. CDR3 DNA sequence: TGTGCCAGCAGCTTAGTGTTTCCGTCGGGGACCACCCCAAACACTGAAGCTTTCTTT. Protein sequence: CASSLVFPSGTTPNTEAFF.

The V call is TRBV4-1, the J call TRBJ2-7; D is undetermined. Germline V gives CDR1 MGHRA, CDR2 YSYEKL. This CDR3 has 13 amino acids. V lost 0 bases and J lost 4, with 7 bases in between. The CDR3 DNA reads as TGCGCCAGCAGCCAAGAGGCGGAATACGAGCAGTACTTC. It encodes CASSQEAEYEQYF.

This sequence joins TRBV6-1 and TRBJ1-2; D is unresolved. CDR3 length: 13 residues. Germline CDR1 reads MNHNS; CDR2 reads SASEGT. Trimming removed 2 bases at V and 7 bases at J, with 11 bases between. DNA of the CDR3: TGTGCCAGCAGTGAAATCGTGGTTTCTGGCTACACCTTC. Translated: CASSEIVVSGYTF.